The sequence of this T cell receptor (beta chain) was determined in a study of T cell responses to AZD1222 COVID-19 vaccine. TCRdb's table, derived via immunoSEQ multiplex PCR, lists solely in-frame clones and lacks some. The data hold about 120,000 clones, with approximately 90% observed a single time. Per the germline V gene, CDR1 is SGHTA and CDR2 is FQGTGA. The trim removed 3 bases at V and 8 bases at J, leaving 10 bases unmatched. The CDR3 loop spans 16 amino acids. J is TRBJ2-1 and V is TRBV7-3; 10 positions match TRBD1. The sample consisted of peripheral blood, taken 28 days after the second AZD1222 dose. The sequence came from an adult who received the AZD1222 COVID-19 vaccine. This chain's CDR3 is CASSFTLGQGGDEQFF. For the CDR3, the DNA is TGTGCCAGCAGCTTCACCCTTGGACAGGGGGGGGATGAGCAGTTCTTC.